Below, 20 T cell receptor beta chains from the same sample are listed, as sequenced in a study of cytomegalovirus exposure and HLA in healthy donors. PCR amplification relied on 60 Vbeta primers (plus 13 Jbeta primers). Using immunoSEQ multiplex PCR, the repertoire was profiled, and TCRdb retains in-frame clones only, with some absent. The table has about 100,000 clones, roughly 85% seen once. The sample consisted of PBMCs. Source of these receptors: a man aged 30-40 years in good health and CMV-seronegative.

The V gene is TRBV28, the J gene TRBJ2-7, with 9 bases aligning to TRBD2. The germline V gene encodes CDR1 MDHEN and CDR2 SYDVKM. With V trimmed by 9 bases and J by 6 bases, 9 bases remained unmatched. CDR3 length: 13 residues. CDR3: CASLPQLAGEQYF. DNA for the CDR3: TGTGCCAGTCTTCCACAACTAGCGGGCGAGCAGTACTTC.

J is TRBJ1-5 and V is TRBV7-9; 9 nucleotides line up with TRBD1. J was trimmed by 6 bases and V by 3 bases; bases with no gene match: 9. The CDR3 sequence is 16 residues long. Germline lookup yields CDR1 SEHNR and CDR2 FQNEAQ (reference sequence). The CDR3 region is CASSFWGQGGGQPQHF. The CDR3 region has the DNA TGTGCCAGCAGCTTCTGGGGACAGGGAGGAGGTCAGCCCCAGCATTTT.

This rearrangement joins TRBV4-3 to TRBJ2-7; D might be TRBD2 (5 bases). Germline V gives CDR1 LGHNA, CDR2 YSLEER. The CDR3 totals 17 residues. V gave up 0 bases and J gave up 0 bases, with 15 bases separating them. CDR3 coding DNA: TGCGCCAGCAGCCAAGATGCGGGCCCTTTTAGCTCCTACGAGCAGTACTTC. Its protein is CASSQDAGPFSSYEQYF.

The chain combines TRBV5-4 with TRBJ2-7; 9 nucleotides match TRBD1. The CDR3 has 14 amino acids. CDR1 and CDR2 from the germline V gene are SGHNT and YYREEE (reference sequence). Unmatched junction bases numbered 2, after V lost 2 bases and J lost 2 bases. The CDR3 region has the DNA TGTGCCAGCAGCTTACAGGGGGCGCCCTACGAGCAGTACTTC. Translating it yields CASSLQGAPYEQYF.

This clone showed up just once. This chain links TRBV2 with TRBJ1-1, with TRBD1 matching over 9 bases. CDR3 length: 14 amino acids. Germline V CDR1 and CDR2: SNHLY, FYNNEI. V trimming: 8 bases; J trimming: 8 bases; junction bases outside the gene matches: 12. CDR3 nucleotide sequence: TGTGCCAGCGTACCGACAGGGGGGGAACCCGAAGCTTTCTTT. It is translated as CASVPTGGEPEAFF.

The J gene is TRBJ1-1, the V gene TRBV10-3; possibly TRBD1 for D (5 bases). Trimming removed 8 bases at V and 0 bases at J, with 13 bases between. Germline V CDR1 and CDR2: ENHRY, SYGVKD. This CDR3 is 14 amino acids long. CDR3 DNA: TGTGCCATCTCGGTTCAGGGCATGAACACTGAAGCTTTCTTT. Residues: CAISVQGMNTEAFF.

This chain joins TRBV7-9 and TRBJ2-3, with TRBD1 as a possible D gene (5 bases). The germline CDR1 and CDR2 sequences are SEHNR and FQNEAQ (reference sequence). Trimming left V 5 bases short and J 4 bases short, with 13 bases between. There are 14 residues in the CDR3. CDR3 nucleotides: TGTGCCAGCAGCAGCCGACAGACCCCAGATACGCAGTATTTT. Protein sequence: CASSSRQTPDTQYF. Drawing the rest from reference TRBV7-9 and TRBJ2-3, the complete variable domain is DTGVSQNPRHKITKRGQNVTFRCDPISEHNRLYWYRQTLGQGPEFLTYFQNEAQLEKSRLLSDRFSAERPKGSFSTLEIQRTEQGDSAMYLCASSSRQTPDTQYFGPGTRLTVL.

This chain joins TRBV5-1 and TRBJ2-1, with D perhaps matching TRBD2 (5 bases). V was cut by 3 bases and J by 2 bases, with 9 bases left in between. The CDR3 has 14 amino acids. The germline V gene encodes CDR1 SGHRS and CDR2 YFSETQ. The CDR3 is CASSSGNAYNEQFF. The CDR3 DNA reads as TGCGCCAGCAGCTCGGGGAATGCCTACAATGAGCAGTTCTTC. Together with reference TRBV5-1 and TRBJ2-1, the CDR3 gives the full variable domain: KAGVTQTPRYLIKTRGQQVTLSCSPISGHRSVSWYQQTPGQGLQFLFEYFSETQRNKGNFPGRFSGRQFSNSRSEMNVSTLELGDSALYLCASSSGNAYNEQFFGPGTRLTVL.

V gene TRBV7-2 combines with J gene TRBJ2-7; TRBD2 matches 11 bases. V lost 6 bases to trimming and J lost 7 bases; unmatched junction nucleotides: 8. CDR1 and CDR2 from the germline V gene are SGHTA and FQGNSA. CDR3 length: 14 residues. This chain's CDR3 is CASRFLAGGWEQYF. CDR3 bases: TGTGCCAGCAGATTCCTAGCGGGAGGTTGGGAGCAGTACTTC.

The chain is built from TRBV6-6 and TRBJ2-3; perhaps TRBD1 as D (5 bases). Germline V gene lookup returns CDR1 MNHNY and CDR2 SVGAGI (reference sequence). The germline V and J ends were trimmed by 0 bases and 6 bases, with 13 bases remaining between them. The CDR3 runs 15 residues. This CDR3 is CASSYSKGVGDTQYF. CDR3 bases: TGTGCCAGCAGTTACTCGAAAGGGGTGGGGGATACGCAGTATTTT.

A word on this clone: Different DNA sequences within this sample yield the same CDR3. J is TRBJ2-7 and V is TRBV7-6; a possible D gene is TRBD2 (6 bases). Germline-derived CDR1 and CDR2 are SGHVS and FNYEAQ. The CDR3 is 13 residues long. V was cut by 0 bases and J by 3 bases, with 6 bases left in between. CDR3: CASSLAGGYEQYF. The DNA of the CDR3 is TGTGCCAGCAGCTTAGCGGGAGGCTACGAGCAGTACTTC. The complete variable domain, with remaining parts taken from reference TRBV7-6 and TRBJ2-7, reads GAGVSQSPRYKVTKRGQDVALRCDPISGHVSLYWYRQALGQGPEFLTYFNYEAQQDKSGLPNDRFSAERPEGSISTLTIQRTEQRDSAMYRCASSLAGGYEQYFGPGTRLTVT.

This sequence joins TRBV6-1 and TRBJ1-3; 8 bases fit TRBD1. V lost 6 bases to trimming and J lost 3 bases; unmatched junction nucleotides: 1. There are 13 residues in the CDR3. Germline V gene data show CDR1 as MNHNS and CDR2 as SASEGT. CDR3 nucleotides: TGTGCCAGCAGGACAGGGGTTGGAAACACCATATATTTT. The encoded protein is CASRTGVGNTIYF.

The chain is built from TRBV28 and TRBJ1-5; 7 nucleotides line up with TRBD1. With V trimmed by 2 bases and J by 6 bases, 4 bases remained unmatched. Germline-derived CDR1 and CDR2 are MDHEN and SYDVKM. The CDR3 extends over 14 amino acids. CDR3 in amino acids: CASSLDRVGQPQHF. DNA for the CDR3: TGTGCCAGCAGTTTAGACAGGGTAGGTCAGCCCCAGCATTTT. Full variable domain (missing parts from reference TRBV28 and TRBJ1-5): DVKVTQSSRYLVKRTGEKVFLECVQDMDHENMFWYRQDPGLGLRLIYFSYDVKMKEKGDIPEGYSVSREKKERFSLILESASTNQTSMYLCASSLDRVGQPQHFGDGTRLSIL.

This clone appeared once. J is TRBJ2-1 and V is TRBV6-6, with D perhaps matching TRBD2 (6 bases). V gave up 6 bases and J gave up 2 bases, with 14 bases separating them. The CDR3 spans 15 residues. Germline-derived CDR1 and CDR2 are MNHNY and SVGAGI (reference sequence). This CDR3 reads CASSPTSPTYNEQFF. The DNA of the CDR3 is TGTGCCAGCAGCCCGACTAGTCCTACCTACAATGAGCAGTTCTTC.

The chain recombines TRBV27 with TRBJ1-5; D is possibly TRBD1 (6 bases). This CDR3 region has 18 residues. Trimming cost V 5 bases and J 2 bases, with 22 bases left between them. Germline assignment: CDR1 MNHEY and CDR2 SMNVEV (reference sequence). The CDR3 region has the DNA TGTGCCAGCAGTGCATGGACAGACCTTCTCTATGGCAATCAGCCCCAGCATTTT. Encoded protein: CASSAWTDLLYGNQPQHF.

V gene TRBV11-2 combines with J gene TRBJ2-1; TRBD2 might be the D (6 bases). The length of the CDR3 is 16 residues. Between the trimmed V and J ends, which lost 6 bases and 2 bases, there was a span of 17 bases. CDR1 SGHAT and CDR2 FQNNGV come from the germline V gene. DNA of the CDR3: TGTGCCAGCAGACCTATAAGCGGGCCTACCTACAATGAGCAGTTCTTC. Translated: CASRPISGPTYNEQFF. Filled out from reference TRBV11-2 and TRBJ2-1, the complete variable domain reads EAGVAQSPRYKIIEKRQSVAFWCNPISGHATLYWYQQILGQGPKLLIQFQNNGVVDDSQLPKDRFSAERLKGVDSTLKIQPAKLEDSAVYLCASRPISGPTYNEQFFGPGTRLTVL.

This sequence joins TRBV18 and TRBJ2-1; 10 positions agree with TRBD2. CDR3 length: 18 residues. With V trimmed by 1 base and J by 9 bases, 15 bases remained unmatched. CDR1 and CDR2 (germline): KGHSH, LQKENI. Here the CDR3 DNA reads TGTGCCAGCTCACCACTGAGCGGGGGGGCCTTATTTTCGAGTGAGCAGTTCTTC. Its protein product is CASSPLSGGALFSSEQFF.

The chain couples TRBV19 to TRBJ1-1, with D hard to call. With 8 bases removed from V and 8 bases from J, the gap between germline ends came to 3 bases. CDR1 is LNHDA and CDR2 is SQIVND in the germline V gene (reference sequence). The CDR3 has 8 residues. DNA of the CDR3: TGTGCCAGTGTAGAAGCTTTCTTT. It specifies CASVEAFF.

This rearrangement joins TRBV10-3 to TRBJ2-7; 9 nucleotides match TRBD1. Germline V gene sequence: CDR1 ENHRY, CDR2 SYGVKD. J gave up 6 bases and V 7 bases, and 10 bases lay outside the gene matches. The CDR3 runs to 14 residues. CDR3 sequence: CAITSRDRAGEQYF. In DNA, the CDR3 is TGTGCCATCACATCCCGGGACAGGGCAGGCGAGCAGTACTTC.

This chain uses TRBV27 with TRBJ2-7; D is unclear. Trimming stripped 6 bases from V and 2 bases from J, with 5 bases between. The CDR3 totals 11 residues. The germline gives CDR1 MNHEY, CDR2 SMNVEV (reference sequence). The CDR3 region is CASSHPYEQYF. The DNA of the CDR3 is TGTGCCAGCAGCCATCCCTACGAGCAGTACTTC.